This TCR beta chain derives from a study of blood T cells in healthy people across ages. Concerning this clonotype itself: The antigen remains unidentified.

Study-wide findings and caveats: When set beside aged donors, long-lived donors presented more naive CD4+ cells and higher diversity. Conclusively comparing naive with antigen-experienced cells was impossible with unsorted PBMCs.

With a J-beta primer mix and a sample-barcoded 5' primer, a second PCR ran 7 to 11 cycles. Each cDNA molecule was tagged by a template-switch adaptor with 12 random nucleotides. Every individual sample yielded 2.5 million or more paired-end reads (each containing CDR3). TCRdb called the 5' RACE reads again in MiXCR, with one record for every CDR3 protein. In the table there are some 550,000 distinct CDR3 sequences, under 55% of which are singletons. This CDR3 is built from 15 residues. Germline lookup yields CDR1 DFQATT and CDR2 SNEGSKA (reference sequence). The sequencing input was blood. V gene TRBV20-1 combines with J gene TRBJ2-1; D gene unclear. The better agreement between TRBJ2-7 and the DNA end casts doubt on the J call. The clonotype originates from a man older than 75 in good health. DNA for the CDR3: TGCAGTGCCCGTTCCCAAATGAGCTCCTACAATGAGCAGTACTTC. This encodes CSARSQMSSYNEQYF.